The 20 T cell receptor beta chains presented below share a single source sample, sequenced in a study of control samples from healthy donors and cancer patients. Sequenced by immunoSEQ multiplex PCR; TCRdb stores in-frame clones only, minus some. The data show around 180,000 clones, approximately 94% seen once. Sequenced: blood. Receptor source: a woman between 18 and 29 years old in good health.

The V and J genes are TRBV27 and TRBJ2-7, with a possible D match to TRBD1 (6 bases). CDR1 and CDR2 from the germline V gene are MNHEY and SMNVEV (reference sequence). This CDR3 contains 14 residues. V dropped 8 bases and J dropped 4 bases, with 18 bases sitting between them. The CDR3 DNA is TGTGCCAGCCCAAGAAGGGACAAACTATACGAGCAGTACTTC. The encoded protein is CASPRRDKLYEQYF.

The CDR3 nucleotides are TGTGCCAGCAGCCAGACTCGGGGCGGGGAGCTGTTTTTT. Translating gives CASSQTRGGELFF. The rearrangement links TRBV6-2 or TRBV6-3 to TRBJ2-2; TRBD2 is a possible D gene (5 bases). Germline CDR1 reads MNHEY; CDR2 reads SVGEGT. V lost 6 bases, J lost 7 bases, and 12 bases lay in between. The CDR3 extends over 13 amino acids.

A remark on this clone: The same CDR3 also results from other DNA sequences found in this sample. The chain combines TRBV11-2 with TRBJ2-6; D is uncertain. Trimming stripped 1 base from V and 4 bases from J, with 2 bases between. The CDR3 runs 13 residues. Per the germline V gene, CDR1 is SGHAT and CDR2 is FQNNGV. DNA of the CDR3: TGTGCCAGCAGCTTAGGAGGGGCCAACGTCCTGACTTTC. It codes for CASSLGGANVLTF.

Here the CDR3 reads CASSYAGVTEAFF. CDR3 in DNA: TGTGCCAGCAGTTACGCCGGGGTCACTGAAGCTTTCTTT. The chain combines TRBV6-6 with TRBJ1-1; D uncertain. Trimming took off 2 bases at V and 4 bases at J, with 8 bases between the two ends. Germline lookup yields CDR1 MNHNY and CDR2 SVGAGI (reference sequence). This CDR3 contains 13 residues.

The chain has TRBV5-1 and TRBJ1-6; the D is unclear. The CDR3 runs 22 residues. V dropped 1 base and J dropped 2 bases, with 28 bases sitting between them. Germline lookup yields CDR1 SGHRS and CDR2 YFSETQ. The CDR3 sequence: CASSLSPRRSGVPGAYNSPLHF. The CDR3 region has the DNA TGCGCCAGCAGCTTGTCCCCTAGGAGGTCTGGGGTGCCCGGCGCCTATAATTCACCCCTCCACTTT.

The chain is built from TRBV7-6 and TRBJ2-5; D gene ambiguous. Germline V CDR1 and CDR2: SGHVS, FNYEAQ. The CDR3 covers 14 residues. V was pared by 5 bases and J by 5 bases, with 15 bases between. CDR3 protein: CASSLNVPAETQYF. The CDR3 DNA is TGTGCCAGCAGCCTAAACGTACCGGCGGAGACCCAGTACTTC.

The chain combines TRBV5-1 with TRBJ1-1; D is perhaps TRBD1 (5 bases). Germline CDR1 and CDR2: SGHRS and YFSETQ. V was pared by 7 bases and J by 3 bases, with 13 bases between. The CDR3 spans 13 residues. This CDR3 reads CASGVQGDTEAFF. The CDR3, as DNA: TGCGCCAGCGGGGTGCAGGGTGACACTGAAGCTTTCTTT.

The V call is TRBV4-3, the J call TRBJ2-7, with 7 bases lining up with TRBD1. Germline CDR1 reads LGHNA; CDR2 reads YSLEER. The CDR3 is 14 residues long. Germline trimming cut 4 bases from V and 4 bases from J; bases unmatched to any gene: 7. The CDR3 bases are TGCGCCAGCAGCCGCCGACAGGGCCCGTACGAGCAGTACTTC. This translates into CASSRRQGPYEQYF.

The chain has TRBV28 and TRBJ2-6; D remains unclear. CDR3 size: 13 residues. Germline-derived CDR1 and CDR2 are MDHEN and SYDVKM. The V end was cut by 3 bases, the J end by 2 bases, with 2 bases between. CDR3 protein: CASSFAGANVLTF. The CDR3 DNA sequence: TGTGCCAGCAGTTTCGCTGGGGCCAACGTCCTGACTTTC. Combining the CDR3 with reference TRBV28 and TRBJ2-6 gives the whole variable domain DVKVTQSSRYLVKRTGEKVFLECVQDMDHENMFWYRQDPGLGLRLIYFSYDVKMKEKGDIPEGYSVSREKKERFSLILESASTNQTSMYLCASSFAGANVLTFGAGSRLTVL.

This chain links TRBV4-3 with TRBJ2-2; no clear D. The CDR3 is 15 amino acids. Germline-derived CDR1 and CDR2 are LGHNA and YSLEER. The V and J ends lost 0 bases and 1 base respectively, with 6 bases between them. DNA of the CDR3: TGCGCCAGCAGCCAAGACGTTTGGAACACCGGGGAGCTGTTTTTT. This gives the protein CASSQDVWNTGELFF.

This chain connects TRBV5-4 to TRBJ2-2, with D hard to call. There are 13 residues in the CDR3. Per the germline V gene, CDR1 is SGHNT and CDR2 is YYREEE (reference sequence). V lost 1 base and J lost 6, with 7 bases in between. DNA of the CDR3: TGTGCCAGCAGCTTGCGGCACGCCGGGGAGCTGTTTTTT. This gives the protein CASSLRHAGELFF.

The chain joins TRBV3-1 (or the pseudogene TRBV3-2) to TRBJ1-1; D remains ambiguous. Germline V CDR1 and CDR2: LGHDT, YNNKEL (reference sequence). The CDR3 extends over 16 amino acids. V was shortened by 4 bases and J by 0 bases, with 15 bases between the two germline ends. This CDR3 is CASSPPRGGLNTEAFF. The CDR3 coding sequence is TGTGCCAGCAGCCCACCGCGGGGAGGGTTGAACACTGAAGCTTTCTTT.

V and J are TRBV27 and TRBJ2-1, with D uncertain. From germline, CDR1 is MNHEY and CDR2 SMNVEV (reference sequence). There are 12 residues in the CDR3. V lost 2 bases and J 8 bases, leaving 7 bases between the germline ends. The CDR3 nucleotides are TGTGCCAGCAGTTTAGGCGGATATGAGCAGTTCTTC. Its translation is CASSLGGYEQFF.

This chain connects TRBV4-1 to TRBJ1-2; D gene unclear. Deletions cut 4 bases from V and 2 bases from J, with 5 bases between. CDR3 length equals 12 residues. The V gene's germline CDR1 is MGHRA and CDR2 YSYEKL. The CDR3 here is CASSRTNYGYTF. In DNA form, the CDR3 reads TGCGCCAGCAGCCGGACCAACTATGGCTACACCTTC.

The V call is TRBV21-1, the J call TRBJ2-3; TRBD1, the D gene given by the table, was not confirmed from the DNA. TRBV21-1 constitutes a pseudogene. The CDR3 is 16 amino acids. The CDR3 sequence: CASTARAGGSTDTQYF. The DNA for the CDR3 is TGTGCCAGCACCGCGCGGGCAGGGGGGAGCACAGATACGCAGTATTTT.

The V gene is TRBV29-1, the J gene TRBJ2-3, with 13 nucleotides matching TRBD2. V lost 7 bases to trimming and J lost 1 base; unmatched junction nucleotides: 5. CDR1 is SQVTM and CDR2 is ANQGSEA in the germline V gene. The CDR3 is 15 amino acids. The chain's CDR3 is CSARTSGSGTDTQYF. Here the CDR3 DNA reads TGCAGCGCCCGGACTAGCGGGAGCGGCACAGATACGCAGTATTTT.

The J gene is TRBJ1-4, the V gene TRBV24-1, with no clear D. The CDR3 sequence is 13 residues long. Germline CDR1 is KGHDR and CDR2 is SFDVKD. The V end was cut by 4 bases, the J end by 4 bases, with 6 bases between. The CDR3 sequence: CATSDPNNEKLFF. CDR3 in DNA: TGTGCCACCAGTGACCCTAATAATGAAAAACTGTTTTTT.

This clone was seen a single time. J is TRBJ1-1 and V is TRBV13, with TRBD1 matching 8 bases. CDR3 length: 18 amino acids. Germline V gene sequence: CDR1 PRHDT, CDR2 FYEKMQ (reference sequence). V shed 4 bases, J shed 0 bases, and the junction held 13 bases outside the gene matches. CDR3 sequence reads: CASSSRTGLLLMNTEAFF. CDR3 sequence (DNA): TGTGCCAGCAGCTCCAGGACAGGGCTCCTACTCATGAACACTGAAGCTTTCTTT.

This clone has a single count. The chain joins TRBV6-5 to TRBJ1-3; D is possibly TRBD1 (5 bases). The CDR3 spans 15 residues. Germline CDR1 is MNHEY and CDR2 is SVGAGI. The V and J ends lost 2 bases and 3 bases respectively, with 11 bases between them. The CDR3 DNA follows: TGTGCCAGCAGTTACGGGCAGGGCTATGGAAACACCATATATTTT. It yields the protein CASSYGQGYGNTIYF.

The rearrangement links TRBV12-3 or TRBV12-4 to TRBJ2-1; no clear D. The CDR3 has 11 residues. V lost 8 bases, J lost 5 bases, and 7 bases lay in between. The CDR3 sequence: CASARDNEQFF. CDR3 DNA sequence: TGTGCCAGCGCTCGTGACAATGAGCAGTTCTTC.